This T cell receptor (beta chain) was identified during a study of blood T cell repertoires in COVID-19. Repertoires were generated with immunoSEQ multiplex PCR, while TCRdb's copy carries only in-frame clones and drops some. In the table there are 85,000 to 110,000 clones, 85% to 90% of which are singletons. The CDR3 sequence is 12 residues long. Germline CDR1 is SNHLY and CDR2 is FYNNEI. V was pared by 7 bases and J by 4 bases, with 9 bases between. The chain couples TRBV2 to TRBJ2-3, with D maybe TRBD1 (5 bases). The sample consisted of peripheral blood. This TCR derives from a human donor in a cohort sampled during active COVID-19. Here the CDR3 DNA reads TGTGCCAGCACTTGGGGCGCAGATACGCAGTATTTT. Translating gives CASTWGADTQYF.